This paragraph reports one TCR beta chain. Its antigen is not identified. At one end, the junction sequence differs from germline, possibly due to a read error. Assay: immunoSEQ multiplex PCR; the TCRdb copy retains only in-frame clones and omits some. Here the sample spans 150,000 or so clones, roughly nine tenths being singletons. The CDR3 has 13 residues. Germline CDR1 SGHDN, CDR2 FVKESK. These data are taken from a study of T cell responses to AZD1222 COVID-19 vaccine. Broader study findings: In a largely white British group with more females than males, clonal diversity was possibly underestimated. The breadth and depth of Spike-specific TCRs increased once two AZD1222 doses had been given. Among spike-specific TCRs, nearly half reportedly target unmutated variant regions.

The V call is TRBV14, the J call TRBJ1-4; D is unclear. The receptor was derived from an adult who received the AZD1222 COVID-19 vaccine. This material consisted of peripheral blood, taken 28 days after the second AZD1222 dose. DNA of the CDR3: TGTGCCAGCAGCCAAAGCGGGGTACAAAAGCTGTTTTTT. Its translation: CASSQSGVQKLFF.